This T cell receptor beta chain was captured by sequencing in a study of PD-1 blockade in classical Hodgkin lymphoma. Study observations and caveats: Newly diagnosed patients reportedly had lower baseline TCR diversity than healthy donors. Possibly reflecting disease activity or prior therapy, repertoire differences have causes that remain undefined.

In regard to this clone: Antigen specificity is unknown.

The sample's time point: newly diagnosed, previously untreated cHL patient sample. The study purified CD4+ T cells from thawed PBMCs using magnetic negative selection. Germline CDR1 reads SQVTM; CDR2 reads ANQGSEA. The CDR3 covers 11 residues. The ends were cut back, 4 bases at V and 13 bases at J, with 14 bases in the middle. Data came from immunoSEQ multiplex PCR; TCRdb stores just in-frame clones and leaves some out. Among about 30,000 clones listed, about 85% were seen once. The sequence was collected from a human donor with classical Hodgkin lymphoma. This chain links TRBV29-1 with TRBJ2-1; D is unclear. The sequencing input was CD4+ T cells from blood. CDR3 residues: CSVVPASGQFF. Written as DNA, the CDR3 is TGCAGCGTTGTCCCGGCGTCTGGACAGTTCTTC.